These 10 T cell receptor beta chains were sequenced from one sample in a study of somatic mutations in cytotoxic T cells in rheumatoid arthritis listed by TCRdb under 2017. Library construction relied on the immunoSEQ multiplex PCR assay. This immuneACCESS table, as held by TCRdb, lists in-frame sequences with V and J called but not all clones. Of the missing ones, under half trace to an unresolved V gene in checked studies; the others have no known cause. For this sample the table gives 15,000 to 20,000 clones, of which approximately 80% were detected only once. The ten largest clones represent roughly 10% of the sample. The sample comprised CD8+ T cells sorted from blood. Receptors were obtained from an adult with rheumatoid arthritis.

The J gene is TRBJ2-1, the V gene TRBV7-2; 7 bases are shared with TRBD2. Trimming removed 2 bases from V and 0 bases from J; junction bases left unmatched: 10. The CDR3 runs to 18 residues. Germline values: CDR1 SGHTA, CDR2 FQGNSA. The DNA of the CDR3 is TGTGCCAGCAGCTTACCATGGGCCCTAGCGGACTCCTACAATGAGCAGTTCTTC. This translates into CASSLPWALADSYNEQFF.

This clone was seen more than once but under ten times. This chain joins TRBV6-5 and TRBJ1-6; D gene ambiguous. The V end was cut by 0 bases, the J end by 6 bases, with 9 bases between. From germline, CDR1 is MNHEY and CDR2 SVGAGI. The CDR3 is 15 amino acids. The CDR3 region has the DNA TGTGCCAGCAGTTACTCCGAGGCTGCTAATTCACCCCTCCACTTT. Translated, it gives CASSYSEAANSPLHF.

The chain couples TRBV7-9 to TRBJ1-2; D possibly corresponds to TRBD1 (6 bases). Germline V gene data show CDR1 as SEHNR and CDR2 as FQNEAQ (reference sequence). The length of the CDR3 is 14 residues. V lost 1 base to trimming and J lost 4 bases, with 10 bases between them. The CDR3, as DNA: TGTGCCAGCAGCTTAGGCGGGGGGCTCTATGGCTACACCTTC. Translating gives CASSLGGGLYGYTF.

V gene TRBV9 combines with J gene TRBJ2-5; 11 positions agree with TRBD2. From germline, CDR1 is SGDLS and CDR2 YYNGEE. The CDR3 spans 17 residues. With V trimmed by 0 bases and J by 3 bases, 7 bases remained unmatched. The CDR3 DNA is TGTGCCAGCAGCGTAGATGTCCCTAGCGGGGGGAAAGAGACCCAGTACTTC. Protein product: CASSVDVPSGGKETQYF.

The chain links TRBV27 to TRBJ1-2; D is perhaps TRBD1 (6 bases). V dropped 7 bases and J dropped 4 bases, with 10 bases sitting between them. CDR1 and CDR2 (germline): MNHEY, SMNVEV (reference sequence). The length of the CDR3 is 12 residues. The CDR3 DNA sequence: TGTGCCAGCAAGGGGGACGTCTATGGCTACACCTTC. Translation gives CASKGDVYGYTF.

The chain couples TRBV27 to TRBJ2-7; tentatively, D is TRBD1 (7 bases). The CDR3 has 16 amino acids. The germline gives CDR1 MNHEY, CDR2 SMNVEV (reference sequence). V lost 5 bases and J lost 3, with 20 bases in between. The CDR3, as DNA: TGTGCCAGCAGTACCATAGCCCACAGGGGAGGCTACGAGCAGTACTTC. It codes for CASSTIAHRGGYEQYF.

Written as DNA, the CDR3 is TGCAGCTCCGACCGACAGAGCACAGATACGCAGTATTTT. Translation gives CSSDRQSTDTQYF. This rearrangement joins TRBV29-1 to TRBJ2-3; D is perhaps TRBD1 (5 bases). Trimming left V 8 bases short and J 0 bases short, with 12 bases between. CDR1 and CDR2 from the germline V gene are SQVTM and ANQGSEA. The CDR3 totals 13 residues.

The chain couples TRBV6-5 to TRBJ2-7; perhaps TRBD1 as D (6 bases). Trimming pared 2 bases from V and 3 bases from J, leaving 17 bases between. Germline loops: CDR1 MNHEY, CDR2 SVGAGI. The CDR3 runs 16 residues. CDR3 in amino acids: CASSYRTAPKIYEQYF. The CDR3 coding sequence is TGTGCCAGCAGTTACCGGACAGCTCCCAAGATCTACGAGCAGTACTTC.

The chain recombines TRBV7-9 with TRBJ2-7; a weak D match, TRBD1 (8 bases). Trimming took 5 bases from V and 0 from J, leaving 17 bases between them. The CDR3 is 16 residues long. Germline CDR1 reads SEHNR; CDR2 reads FQNEAQ (reference sequence). The chain's CDR3 is CASSPAGGGSSYEQYF. The CDR3, as DNA: TGTGCCAGCAGCCCTGCAGGGGGCGGGAGCTCCTACGAGCAGTACTTC.

The chain has TRBV14 and TRBJ1-4; D is ambiguous. This CDR3 is built from 13 residues. Per germline, CDR1 SGHDN and CDR2 FVKESK. V was shortened by 1 base and J by 10 bases, with 10 bases between the two germline ends. The CDR3 DNA reads TGTGCCAGCAGCCAAGTTGGATGGGGAAAACTGTTTTTT. It translates to CASSQVGWGKLFF.